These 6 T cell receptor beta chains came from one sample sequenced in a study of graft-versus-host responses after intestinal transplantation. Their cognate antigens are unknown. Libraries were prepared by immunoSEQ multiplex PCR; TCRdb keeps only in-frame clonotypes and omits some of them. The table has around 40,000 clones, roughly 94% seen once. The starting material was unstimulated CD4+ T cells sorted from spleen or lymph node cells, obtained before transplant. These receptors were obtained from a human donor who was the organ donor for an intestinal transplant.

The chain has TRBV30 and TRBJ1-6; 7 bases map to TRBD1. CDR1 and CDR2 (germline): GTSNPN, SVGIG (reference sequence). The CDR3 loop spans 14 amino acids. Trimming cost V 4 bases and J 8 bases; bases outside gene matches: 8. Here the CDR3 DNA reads TGTGCCTGGACGAGCGACAGGGACGATTCACCCCTCCACTTT. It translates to CAWTSDRDDSPLHF.

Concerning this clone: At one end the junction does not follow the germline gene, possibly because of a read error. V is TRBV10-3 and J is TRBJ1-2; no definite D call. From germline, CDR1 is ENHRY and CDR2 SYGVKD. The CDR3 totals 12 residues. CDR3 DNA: TGTGCCATCAGTGACGATTCCACGGGCTACATCTTC. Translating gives CAISDDSTGYIF.

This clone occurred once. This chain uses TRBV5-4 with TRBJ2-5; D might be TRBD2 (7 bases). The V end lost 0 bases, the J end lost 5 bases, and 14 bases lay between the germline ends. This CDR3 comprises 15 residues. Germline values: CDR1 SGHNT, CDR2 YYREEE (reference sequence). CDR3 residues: CASSLAGAGRETQYF. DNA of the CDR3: TGTGCCAGCAGCTTGGCGGGGGCCGGGAGGGAGACCCAGTACTTC.

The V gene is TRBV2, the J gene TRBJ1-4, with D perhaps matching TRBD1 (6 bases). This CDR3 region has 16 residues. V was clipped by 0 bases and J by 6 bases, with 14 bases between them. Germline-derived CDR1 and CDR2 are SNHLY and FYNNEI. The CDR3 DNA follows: TGTGCCAGCAGTGAAGCACACAGGGTAGGAGATGAAAAACTGTTTTTT. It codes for CASSEAHRVGDEKLFF.

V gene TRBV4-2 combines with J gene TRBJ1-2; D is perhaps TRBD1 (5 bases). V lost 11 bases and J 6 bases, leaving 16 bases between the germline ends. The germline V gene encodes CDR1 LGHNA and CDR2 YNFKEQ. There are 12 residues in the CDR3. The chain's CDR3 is CAAPRGGDGYTF. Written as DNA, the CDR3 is TGTGCCGCACCCCGGGGGGGGGATGGCTACACCTTC.

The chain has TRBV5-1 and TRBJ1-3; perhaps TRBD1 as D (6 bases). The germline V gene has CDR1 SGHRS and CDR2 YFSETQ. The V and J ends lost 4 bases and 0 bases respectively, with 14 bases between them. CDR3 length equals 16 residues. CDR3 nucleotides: TGCGCCAGCAGCCCCCGGACAGCCTCCTCTGGAAACACCATATATTTT. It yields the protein CASSPRTASSGNTIYF.